A selection of T cell receptor beta chains follows, all from one sample in a study of regulatory T cells in long-lasting Graves disease. TCRdb re-called the multiplex PCR reads through MiXCR, storing one row per CDR3 protein. Of some 460,000 distinct CDR3 sequences listed, around 15% are singletons. These sequences were also reported in another study, on T cells in Graves' hyperthyroidism and ophthalmopathy.

The sample was peripheral blood mononuclear cells (PBMCs), taken at new diagnosis, from a patient treated with antithyroid drugs. The origin of the receptors is a man aged 40-49 years with Graves disease. CDR3s include the opening cysteine and the closing phenylalanine or tryptophan. Each record gives: V gene, D gene, clone size, J gene, CDR3 DNA, CDR3 protein. D genes are given only for firm matches. Where a row states a size, it is once, few, many or the class of an expanded clone; other rows omit it.

TRBV13	TRBD2	.	TRBJ2-5	TGTGCCAGCAGCTTCCGGCCTTTTGCGGGAGGGCCGGGAGAGACCCAGTACTTC	CASSFRPFAGGPGETQYF
TRBV27	TRBD2	few	TRBJ2-7	TGTGCCAGCAGTTCACTTCGTAGCGGGAACTCCTACGAGCAGTACTTC	CASSSLRSGNSYEQYF
TRBV13	TRBD1	many	TRBJ1-1	TGTGCCAGCAGCGCGACAGGGCGTGAAGCTTTCTTT	CASSATGREAFF
TRBV5-1	.	many	TRBJ1-1	TGCGCCAGCAGCTTGTCAGCAAATACTGAAGCTTTCTTT	CASSLSANTEAFF
TRBV9	TRBD1	many	TRBJ2-3	TGTGCCAGCAGCGCAGACAGGGGGAGCACAGATACGCAGTATTTT	CASSADRGSTDTQYF
TRBV10-3	.	many	TRBJ1-1	TGTGCCATCAGTGAGTCAAGGGATGGGAACACTGAAGCTTTCTTT	CAISESRDGNTEAFF
TRBV7-9	.	.	TRBJ2-1	TGTGCCAGCAGCTTAGCTCGGTCCAGGGGGGGCTCCTACAATGAGCAGTTCTTC	CASSLARSRGGSYNEQFF
TRBV9	TRBD1	few	TRBJ2-2	TGTGCCAGCAGCTTAGGGACAGACACCGGGGAGCTGTTTTTT	CASSLGTDTGELFF
TRBV30	TRBD2	many	TRBJ2-1	TGTGCCTGGGCGGGAGACAATGAGCAGTTCTTC	CAWAGDNEQFF
TRBV4-1	TRBD2	few	TRBJ2-7	TGCGCCAGCAGCCAAGATCAGGTGAGCGGGGTCTACGAGCAGTACTTC	CASSQDQVSGVYEQYF
TRBV11-2	.	many	TRBJ2-3	TGTGCCAGCAGCTCCGTGACAGGCTACACAGATACGCAGTATTTT	CASSSVTGYTDTQYF
TRBV24-1	.	many	TRBJ2-3	TGTGCCACCAGTGATTTCGGCAGGGGAACAGATACGCAGTATTTT	CATSDFGRGTDTQYF
TRBV30	.	few	TRBJ2-2	TGTGCCTGGAGTGTGGCCTTTGGGACCGGGGAGCTGTTTTTT	CAWSVAFGTGELFF
TRBV11-2	TRBD2	many	TRBJ2-7	TGTGCCAGCAGCCCCCGCCTAGCGGGAAGAAAAGAGCAGTACTTC	CASSPRLAGRKEQYF
TRBV30	.	few	TRBJ2-7	TGTGCCTGGAGTGTCTCCCCAGCGGGCTACGAGCAGTACTTC	CAWSVSPAGYEQYF
TRBV20-1	TRBD2	many	TRBJ2-7	TGCAGTGCTAGATCGCTAGCGGGAGTTGGCGAGCAGTACTTC	CSARSLAGVGEQYF
TRBV6-1	.	many	TRBJ2-1	TGTGCCGGCGGGGTACAGGACAATGAGCAGTTCTTC	CAGGVQDNEQFF
TRBV28	.	many	TRBJ1-3	TGTGCCAGCAGTCCCGGGGGGGCGGTTGGAAACACCATATATTTT	CASSPGGAVGNTIYF
TRBV6-5	.	.	TRBJ2-3	TGTGCCAGCAGTTACTCGGATAGCACAGATACGCAGTATTTT	CASSYSDSTDTQYF
TRBV5-1	.	many	TRBJ2-2	TGCGCCAGCAGCTTGGAGGGAGGCCGTACCGGGGAGCTGTTTTTT	CASSLEGGRTGELFF
TRBV4-1	TRBD2	many	TRBJ2-5	TGCGCCAGCAGCCAAGATTCTAGCGGGATGGTAGAGACCCAGTACTTC	CASSQDSSGMVETQYF
TRBV28	.	.	TRBJ2-5	TGTGCCAGCACCAAATGGCCAGGGGGGTCCCAAGAGACCCAGTACTTC	CASTKWPGGSQETQYF
TRBV19	TRBD2	many	TRBJ2-1	TGTGCCAGTAGTCCGAACAGCGGGAGAAGCAATGAGCAGTTCTTC	CASSPNSGRSNEQFF
TRBV4-1	.	.	TRBJ2-7	TGCGCCAGCAGCCAGCTTCGGACGGACTCTCTTTACGAGCAGTACTTC	CASSQLRTDSLYEQYF
TRBV7-9	.	few	TRBJ1-2	TGTGCCAGCAGCGACTGGTATGGCTACACCTTC	CASSDWYGYTF
TRBV6-2/TRBV6-3	.	many	TRBJ2-5	TGTGCCAGCAGTTACGAGGCGGGACGATCGGAGACCCAGTACTTC	CASSYEAGRSETQYF
TRBV9	.	.	TRBJ1-3	TGTGCCAGCAGCGTAGTGCCCTCTGGAAACACCATATATTTT	CASSVVPSGNTIYF
TRBV20-1	TRBD2	.	TRBJ2-1	TGCAGTGCCAGGGGACTAGCGGGAGGCCCCATGGGATCTAGCTCCTACAATGAGCAGTTCTTC	CSARGLAGGPMGSSSYNEQFF
TRBV28	TRBD1	many	TRBJ2-7	TGTGCCAGCAGTTTAGGTGGGGACAGGTCTTACGAGCAGTACTTC	CASSLGGDRSYEQYF
TRBV28	.	.	TRBJ2-1	TGTGCCAGCAGTTTGGAGGGACTGGAACCCGGTGAGCAGTTCTTC	CASSLEGLEPGEQFF
TRBV24-1	TRBD1	.	TRBJ2-1	TGTGCCACCACACCCTACAGGGGGCCGTTATACAATGAGCAGTTCTTC	CATTPYRGPLYNEQFF
TRBV20-1	.	.	TRBJ2-1	TGCAGTGCTAGGGGCAGGGTCTACAATGAGCAGTTCTTC	CSARGRVYNEQFF
TRBV6-1	.	few	TRBJ2-2	TGTGCCAGCACTCCGAGGGGCAGCGACGGGGAGCTGTTTTTT	CASTPRGSDGELFF
TRBV28	.	many	TRBJ1-5	TGTGCCAGCAGGCCAGGGGTAGGGAGCAATCAGCCCCAGCATTTT	CASRPGVGSNQPQHF
TRBV7-9	TRBD2	many	TRBJ2-7	TGTGCCAGCAGCCCCCTGGGACTAGCGTTAGCCTACGAGCAGTACTTC	CASSPLGLALAYEQYF
TRBV3-1	TRBD2	many	TRBJ2-3	TGTGCCAGCAGCCCCGGACTAGCGGGGTACCGGGCAGATACGCAGTATTTT	CASSPGLAGYRADTQYF
TRBV28	.	many	TRBJ2-7	TGTGCCAGCAGCTCATTCGCCCTGACCTACGAGCAGTACTTC	CASSSFALTYEQYF
TRBV28	TRBD1	many	TRBJ2-3	TGTGCCAGCAGTAACTCCGGGACAGGGGTTAATACGCAGTATTTT	CASSNSGTGVNTQYF
TRBV29-1	TRBD2	.	TRBJ2-1	TGCAGCGTGTGGACTAGCGGTACTAATGAGCAGTTCTTC	CSVWTSGTNEQFF
TRBV24-1	.	many	TRBJ2-3	TGTGCCAAAAAAGGACGAGAGAGAACAGATACGCAGTATTTT	CAKKGRERTDTQYF